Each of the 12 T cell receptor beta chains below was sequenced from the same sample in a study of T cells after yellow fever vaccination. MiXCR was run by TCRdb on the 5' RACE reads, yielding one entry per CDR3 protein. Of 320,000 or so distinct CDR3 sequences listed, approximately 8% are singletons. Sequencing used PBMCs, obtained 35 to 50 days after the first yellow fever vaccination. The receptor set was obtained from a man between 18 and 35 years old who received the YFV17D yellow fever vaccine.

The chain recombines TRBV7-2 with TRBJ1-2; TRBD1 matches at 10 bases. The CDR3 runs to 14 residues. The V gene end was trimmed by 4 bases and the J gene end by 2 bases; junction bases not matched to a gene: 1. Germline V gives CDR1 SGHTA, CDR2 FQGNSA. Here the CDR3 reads CASSSDRGNYGYTF. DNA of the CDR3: TGTGCCAGCAGCTCGGACAGGGGGAACTATGGCTACACCTTC.

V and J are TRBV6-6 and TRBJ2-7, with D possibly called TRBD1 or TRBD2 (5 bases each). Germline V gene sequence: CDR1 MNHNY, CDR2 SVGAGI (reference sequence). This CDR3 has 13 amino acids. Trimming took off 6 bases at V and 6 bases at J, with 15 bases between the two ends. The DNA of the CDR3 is TGTGCCAGCAGCCACGGGGCCTCTCCCGAGCAGTACGTC. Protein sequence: CASSHGASPEQYV.

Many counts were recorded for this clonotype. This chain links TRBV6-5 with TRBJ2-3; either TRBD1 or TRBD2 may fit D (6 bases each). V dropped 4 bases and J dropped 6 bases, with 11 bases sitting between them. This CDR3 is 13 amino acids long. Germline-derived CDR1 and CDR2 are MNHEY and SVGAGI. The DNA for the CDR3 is TGTGCCAGCAGTTGGGGGGCCGACGATACGCAGTATTTT. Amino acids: CASSWGADDTQYF.

The CDR3 here is CASSYSGLWEQYF. Written as DNA, the CDR3 is TGTGCCAGCAGTTACTCAGGGTTGTGGGAGCAGTACTTC. The chain employs TRBV6-5 and TRBJ2-7; D is ambiguous. Germline V gene data show CDR1 as MNHEY and CDR2 as SVGAGI. V was shortened by 0 bases and J by 7 bases, with 10 bases between the two germline ends. The length of the CDR3 is 13 residues.

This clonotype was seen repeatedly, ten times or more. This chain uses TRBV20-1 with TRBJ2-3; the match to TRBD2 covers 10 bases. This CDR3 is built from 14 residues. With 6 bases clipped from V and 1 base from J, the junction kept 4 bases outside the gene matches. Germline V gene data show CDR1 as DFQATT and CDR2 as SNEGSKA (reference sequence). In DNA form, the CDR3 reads TGCAGTGCCCACGGGACTAGCGGCACAGATACGCAGTATTTT. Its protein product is CSAHGTSGTDTQYF.

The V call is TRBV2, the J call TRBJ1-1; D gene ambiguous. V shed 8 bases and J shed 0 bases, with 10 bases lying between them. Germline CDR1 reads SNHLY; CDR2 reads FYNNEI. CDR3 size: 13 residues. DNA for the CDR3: TGTGCCAGCGGGCAGACAATGAACACTGAAGCTTTCTTT. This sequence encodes CASGQTMNTEAFF.

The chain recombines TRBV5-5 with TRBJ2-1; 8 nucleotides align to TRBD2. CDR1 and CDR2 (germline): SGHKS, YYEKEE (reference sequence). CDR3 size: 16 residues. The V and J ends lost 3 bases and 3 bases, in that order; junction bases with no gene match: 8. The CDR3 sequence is CASSSAFSGIYNEQFF. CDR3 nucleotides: TGTGCCAGCAGCTCCGCCTTTAGCGGGATCTACAATGAGCAGTTCTTC.

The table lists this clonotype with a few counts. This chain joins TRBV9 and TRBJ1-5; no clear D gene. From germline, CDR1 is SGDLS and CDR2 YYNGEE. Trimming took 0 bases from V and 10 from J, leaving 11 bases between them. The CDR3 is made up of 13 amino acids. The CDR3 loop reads CASSVAARDPQHF. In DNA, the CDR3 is TGTGCCAGCAGCGTAGCGGCCCGTGATCCCCAGCATTTT.

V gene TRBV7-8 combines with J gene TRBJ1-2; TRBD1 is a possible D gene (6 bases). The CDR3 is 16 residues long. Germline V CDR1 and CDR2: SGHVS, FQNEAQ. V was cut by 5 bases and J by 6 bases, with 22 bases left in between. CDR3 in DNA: TGTGCCAGCAGCAGGAGGGGGTCGGCCGACGGTAATGGCTACACCTTC. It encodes CASSRRGSADGNGYTF.

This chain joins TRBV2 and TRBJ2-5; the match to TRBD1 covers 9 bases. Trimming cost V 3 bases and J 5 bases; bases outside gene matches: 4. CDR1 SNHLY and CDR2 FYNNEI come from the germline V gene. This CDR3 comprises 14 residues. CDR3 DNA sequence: TGTGCCAGCAGTGATACAGGGGGCCGGGAGACCCAGTACTTC. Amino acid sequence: CASSDTGGRETQYF.

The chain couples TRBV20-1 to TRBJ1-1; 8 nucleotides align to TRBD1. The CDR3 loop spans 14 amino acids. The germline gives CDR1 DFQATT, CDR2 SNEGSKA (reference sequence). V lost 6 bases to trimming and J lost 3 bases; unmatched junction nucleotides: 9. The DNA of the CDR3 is TGCAGTGCCTGGGAGTCGACAGGGGACACTGAAGCTTTCTTT. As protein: CSAWESTGDTEAFF.

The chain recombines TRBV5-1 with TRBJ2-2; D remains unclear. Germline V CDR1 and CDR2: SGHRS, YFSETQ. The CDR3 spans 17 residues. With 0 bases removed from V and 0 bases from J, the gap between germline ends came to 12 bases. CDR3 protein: CASSLARQQPNTGELFF. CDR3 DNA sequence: TGCGCCAGCAGCTTGGCCCGCCAGCAGCCGAACACCGGGGAGCTGTTTTTT. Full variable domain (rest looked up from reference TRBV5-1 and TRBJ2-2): KAGVTQTPRYLIKTRGQQVTLSCSPISGHRSVSWYQQTPGQGLQFLFEYFSETQRNKGNFPGRFSGRQFSNSRSEMNVSTLELGDSALYLCASSLARQQPNTGELFFGEGSRLTVL.